This TCR beta chain was sequenced in a study of control samples from healthy donors and cancer patients. Using immunoSEQ multiplex PCR, the repertoire was profiled, and TCRdb retains in-frame clones only, with some absent. The sample lists about 80,000 clones; over 75% were seen once. This CDR3 is 15 amino acids long. CDR1 and CDR2 (germline): MRHNA, SNTAGT. V shed 6 bases, J shed 3 bases, and the junction held 6 bases outside the gene matches. The rearrangement links TRBV6-4 to TRBJ2-2; 8 nucleotides match TRBD1. Sequences were obtained from blood. The origin of this receptor is a woman aged 50 to 65 in good health. The CDR3 sequence: CASRQGAEYTGELFF. The CDR3 coding sequence is TGTGCCAGCAGGCAGGGGGCCGAGTACACCGGGGAGCTGTTTTTT.